The 8 T cell receptor beta chains below all came from one sample that was sequenced in a study of vaccination and CD4 T cells after COVID-19. Treatment reported: roughly ten-day PBMC culture with coronavirus spike peptide pools or control peptides (ViraFEST assay). With the Oncomine TCR Beta short-read assay, DNA from cultured CD4+ T cells was sequenced. TCRdb passed the PCR reads through MiXCR, listing each CDR3 protein once. The table records around 18,000 distinct CDR3 sequences, around 50% of them present only once. Their antigens remain unidentified. Sample: CD4+ T cells from blood, cultured in vitro, taken before SARS-CoV-2 vaccination. The source of these receptors is a human donor who had recovered from COVID-19.

This rearrangement joins TRBV2 to TRBJ1-6; perhaps TRBD1 as D (5 bases). The CDR3 contains 15 residues. The ends were cut back, 7 bases at V and 7 bases at J, with 17 bases in the middle. CDR1 is SNHLY, CDR2 FYNNEI, per germline. The CDR3 nucleotides are TGTGCCAGCAACCTTTTGGGGGGAGAGAATTCACCCCTCCACTTT. Translation: CASNLLGGENSPLHF. The variable domain in full, with the rest retrieved from reference TRBV2 and TRBJ1-6, is EPEVTQTPSHQVTQMGQEVILRCVPISNHLYFYWYRQILGQKVEFLVSFYNNEISEKSEIFDDQFSVERPDGSNFTLKIRSTKLEDSAMYFCASNLLGGENSPLHFGNGTRLTVT.

V gene TRBV6-2 or TRBV6-3 combines with J gene TRBJ1-1; D not certain. The V gene lost 6 bases and the J gene lost 12 bases, with 11 bases spanning the gap. CDR3 size: 10 residues. Germline V CDR1 and CDR2: MNHEY, SVGEGT. CDR3 amino acids: CASSGENPFF. The DNA for the CDR3 is TGTGCCAGCAGCGGTGAAAACCCTTTCTTT.

CDR3 DNA: TGTGCCAGCAGTCTTGGCCCCAGGGGGCGCTACGAGCAGTACTTC. It encodes CASSLGPRGRYEQYF. The genes are TRBV28 and TRBJ2-7; 8 positions agree with TRBD1. Germline V CDR1 and CDR2: MDHEN, SYDVKM. The CDR3 length is 15 residues. Unmatched junction bases numbered 9, after V lost 5 bases and J lost 3 bases. Supplemented by reference TRBV28 and TRBJ2-7, the full variable domain reads DVKVTQSSRYLVKRTGEKVFLECVQDMDHENMFWYRQDPGLGLRLIYFSYDVKMKEKGDIPEGYSVSREKKERFSLILESASTNQTSMYLCASSLGPRGRYEQYFGPGTRLTVT.

The V gene is TRBV7-9, the J gene TRBJ2-5; D might be TRBD2 (7 bases). CDR3 length equals 15 residues. In germline, CDR1 is SEHNR, CDR2 FQNEAQ (reference sequence). Trimming shortened V by 1 base and J by 5 bases, and 14 bases separated the two germline ends. The CDR3 DNA reads as TGTGCCAGCAGCTTAGTAACGGGGGGCCATGAGACCCAGTACTTC. Translation: CASSLVTGGHETQYF.

The V call is TRBV6-1, the J call TRBJ2-3; 7 bases match TRBD1. The CDR3 loop spans 14 amino acids. V was pared by 4 bases and J by 1 base, with 2 bases of the junction left unmatched. The germline V gene has CDR1 MNHNS and CDR2 SASEGT. CDR3 coding DNA: TGTGCCAGCAGTGCCGGGACAGGCACAGATACGCAGTATTTT. Encoded protein: CASSAGTGTDTQYF.

This clonotype was seen a single time. The gene calls are TRBV2 and TRBJ2-1; D may be TRBD2 (6 bases). Germline lookup yields CDR1 SNHLY and CDR2 FYNNEI. V was cut by 9 bases and J by 7 bases, with 22 bases left in between. The CDR3 spans 15 residues. For the CDR3, the DNA is TGTGCCAGAAATACCGAGCGGGCCAAGGGGAATGAGCAGTTCTTC. The encoded protein is CARNTERAKGNEQFF.

This clonotype was found a few times. The chain joins TRBV20-1 to TRBJ2-3, with 8 nucleotides matching TRBD1. The CDR3 consists of 12 residues. The V gene's germline CDR1 is DFQATT and CDR2 SNEGSKA (reference sequence). J was trimmed by 5 bases and V by 8 bases; bases with no gene match: 6. In DNA, the CDR3 is TGCAGTCTAGGACAGGGTGAAGATACGCAGTATTTT. Its protein product is CSLGQGEDTQYF.

The V gene is TRBV4-1, the J gene TRBJ2-7; TRBD1 or TRBD2 may be the D gene (5 bases each). V was shortened by 2 bases and J by 1 base, with 15 bases between the two germline ends. The germline V gene has CDR1 MGHRA and CDR2 YSYEKL. CDR3 length: 16 amino acids. This CDR3 reads CASSQWGSRESYEQYF. CDR3 DNA sequence: TGCGCCAGCAGCCAATGGGGGTCCAGGGAATCCTACGAGCAGTACTTC.